Detailed here is one T cell receptor (beta chain). Its antigen is not known. V was clipped by 5 bases and J by 0 bases; unmatched bases: 7. The CDR3 sequence is 16 residues long. The germline V gene has CDR1 SGHTA and CDR2 FQGNSA. The entry originates in a study of T cells after yellow fever vaccination. Points from the study as a whole: After the booster, over 95% of CD4 and about nine tenths of CD8 primary-response clones were re-detected. Highly abundant clonotypes carried over from the bulk population could end up in FACS-sorted repertoires as contaminants. It was a weaker secondary response, yet one that peaked faster, at day 5 versus 15.

Via MiXCR, TCRdb re-called the 5' RACE reads, giving one row per CDR3 protein. The sample lists roughly 320,000 distinct CDR3 sequences; 9.5% to 12% were seen once. The material was CD4+ T cells sorted from PBMCs, obtained 45 days after the yellow fever booster vaccination. V and J are TRBV7-2 and TRBJ1-3; 7 nucleotides agree with TRBD1. This receptor was taken from a man aged 18 to 35 who received the YFV17D yellow fever vaccine. DNA of the CDR3: TGTGCCAGCAGCGAAATTAGGACAGGCTCTGGAAACACCATATATTTT. Translation gives CASSEIRTGSGNTIYF.